The rows below give T cell receptor beta chains drawn from one sample of a study of shared clonotypes between healthy human individuals. Clones were read by immunoSEQ multiplex PCR, and TCRdb kept only the in-frame ones, dropping some. The profile shows 2.3 million or so clones, over 90% of them singletons. The sample comprised naive CD4+ T cells from PBMCs. All receptors derive from a man aged 18 to 29 in good health. Some clones in this sample may be carry-over from other donors' samples. Both conserved end residues are part of each CDR3. D genes are given only for firm matches. Rows give clone size only sometimes, using once, few, many, or a class for an expanded clone.

TRBJ1-2,-,-,TRBV28,TGTGCCAGCAGTTTACAGACCTCAGGGGACCAGTCCCGCTACACCTTC,CASSLQTSGDQSRYTF
TRBJ2-1,-,-,TRBV6-5,TGTGCCAGCAGCCCCCGGGGGTACAATGAGCAGTTCTTC,CASSPRGYNEQFF
TRBJ2-7,-,-,TRBV6-1,TGTGCCAGCGATAATTACTACGAGCAGTACTTC,CASDNYYEQYF
TRBJ2-7,TRBD2,-,TRBV5-1,TGCGCCAGCAGCTTGGGACTAGCGGGATATTTGCTGTACGAGCAGTACTTC,CASSLGLAGYLLYEQYF
TRBJ2-1,TRBD2,-,TRBV2,TGTGCCAGCAGTGAAGCGCGGGGGTTTAGAGTAAGGGAGCAGTTCTTC,CASSEARGFRVREQFF
TRBJ1-5,-,-,TRBV5-5,TGTGCCAGCAGTCCGGATAGCAATCAGCCCCAGCATTTT,CASSPDSNQPQHF
TRBJ1-2,TRBD1,once,TRBV7-2,TGTGCCAGCAGCCCGGACAGGGGTGGCTATGGCTACACCTTC,CASSPDRGGYGYTF
TRBJ2-5,-,-,TRBV25-1,TGTGCCAGCAGTGAATTAGGGACCCAGTACTTC,CASSELGTQYF
TRBJ2-3,-,-,TRBV28,TGTGCCAGCAGTCCTGGGACAACCACAGATACGCAGTATTTT,CASSPGTTTDTQYF
TRBJ2-7,-,-,TRBV11-3,TGTGCCAGCAGCTTACGGCCAACCTACGAGCAGTACTTC,CASSLRPTYEQYF
TRBJ2-1,-,-,TRBV2,TGTGCCAGCACCCGGGGGGCGAGCTCCTACAATGAGCAGTTCTTC,CASTRGASSYNEQFF
TRBJ2-5,-,-,TRBV28,TGTGCCAGCAGTTTACGACAGGCTCGGCGAGAGACCCAGTACTTC,CASSLRQARRETQYF
TRBJ2-7,-,-,TRBV5-6,TGTGCCAGCAGCTTCGCCCAGGGTCGGAGTACCTACGAGCAGTACTTC,CASSFAQGRSTYEQYF
TRBJ2-3,TRBD1,once,TRBV18,TGTGCCAGCTCGCCAACCCGGGACAGGGGGGCAGATACGCAGTATTTT,CASSPTRDRGADTQYF
TRBJ2-3,TRBD1,once,TRBV7-9,TGTGCCAGCAGCCGATCGGGGACAGGCACAGATACGCAGTATTTT,CASSRSGTGTDTQYF
TRBJ2-3,-,-,TRBV10-1,TGCGCCAGCAGTGAGTCGGTAGGGGGGACGGCAGATACGCAGTATTTT,CASSESVGGTADTQYF
TRBJ1-2,-,-,TRBV20-1,TGCAGTTCAACCTTTGGCTATGGCTACACCTTC,CSSTFGYGYTF
TRBJ2-1,-,-,TRBV13,TGTGCCAGCAGCTCGCTCGGACAGCGCTACAATGAGCAGTTCTTC,CASSSLGQRYNEQFF
TRBJ2-3,TRBD2,-,TRBV4-2,TGTGCCAGCAGCCATGACACCGCTAGCGGGCGCACAGATACGCAGTATTTT,CASSHDTASGRTDTQYF
TRBJ1-1,-,-,TRBV2,TGTGCCAGCAGGCGGGACATCGGCACTGAAGCTTTCTTT,CASRRDIGTEAFF
TRBJ2-1,TRBD2,-,TRBV28,TGTGCCAGCAGTTTCCTTATTGGACTAGCGGGAGGTTCCTACTCCTACAATGAGCAGTTCTTC,CASSFLIGLAGGSYSYNEQFF